This is a list of T cell receptor beta chains from one sample in a study of blood T cell repertoires in COVID-19. Only in-frame clones appear in the TCRdb table, and some are missing; sequencing was by immunoSEQ multiplex PCR. Here the sample spans roughly 410,000 clones, 89% being singletons. The specimen was peripheral blood. The receptors were sampled from a woman in her forties with COVID-19, enrolled during active disease. Both conserved end residues are part of each CDR3. Size is omitted from some rows. Given values are once, few, many or a class for expanded clones.

TRBV19 NA CASHKGRDSSGNTIYF
TRBV7-9 NA CASNQGSSGNTIYF
TRBV28 NA CATRGSQALFGYTF
TRBV19 once CASKEGPSDQPQHF
TRBV28 NA CASHTSGRLSNQPQHF
TRBV7-6 NA CASSPVVGAYTF
TRBV7-9 NA CASSLKGLHEKLFF
TRBV28 NA CASSPRGQVHTGELFF
TRBV28 once CASSFDPFRGGYTF
TRBV29-1 NA CSVVVSYEQYF
TRBV2 NA CASSEYRGTTGELFF
TRBV28 NA CASEIYTGELFF
TRBV6-1 once CASSESNWGDAEAFF
TRBV2 NA CASTRWDSNQPQHF
TRBV28 NA CASSSTRTGEQYF
TRBV11-3 NA CASSLDLGGATYNEQFF
TRBV2 NA CASSGTGGLSEQYF
TRBV7-9 NA CASSLERGRANTGELFF
TRBV3-1/TRBV3-2 NA CASSHRGGTEAFF
TRBV29-1 NA CSGGLLNTEAFF
TRBV7-3 NA CASSLLAQGTYNEQFF
TRBV15 NA CATSGAWRPGELFF
TRBV19 once CASSIAWAENQPQHF
TRBV7-6 NA CASSLQGRSNEQFF
TRBV12-5 few CASGWATLKSTEAFF
TRBV7-3 NA CASSLLAGGPELANTGELFF
TRBV13 NA CASRLRGTTYEQYF
TRBV5-1 NA CASSLMSGSTDTQYF
TRBV11-1 NA CASSFETRVWDEQFF
TRBV19 NA CASSIGRGFSTEAFF
TRBV6-5 NA CASSSDEQYF
TRBV28 NA CASSLSDYGYTF
TRBV28 NA CASSLQQGAAEKLFF